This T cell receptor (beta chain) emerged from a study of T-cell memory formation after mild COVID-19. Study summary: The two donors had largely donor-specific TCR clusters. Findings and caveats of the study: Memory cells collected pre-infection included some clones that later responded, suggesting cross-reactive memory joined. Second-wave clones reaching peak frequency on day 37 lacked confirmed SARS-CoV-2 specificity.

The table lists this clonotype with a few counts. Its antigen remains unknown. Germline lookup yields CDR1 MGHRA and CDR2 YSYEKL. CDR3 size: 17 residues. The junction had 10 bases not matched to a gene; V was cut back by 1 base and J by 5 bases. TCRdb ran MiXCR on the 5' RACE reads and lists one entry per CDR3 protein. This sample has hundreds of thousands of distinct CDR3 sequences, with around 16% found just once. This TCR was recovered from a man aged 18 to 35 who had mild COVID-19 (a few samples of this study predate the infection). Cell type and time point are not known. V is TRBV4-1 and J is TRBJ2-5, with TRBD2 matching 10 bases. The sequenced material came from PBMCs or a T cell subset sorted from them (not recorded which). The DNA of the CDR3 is TGCGCCAGCAGCCAAGGGCTAGCGGGGGCCCCGAGGGAGACCCAGTACTTC. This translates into CASSQGLAGAPRETQYF.